These 13 T cell receptor beta chains share one sample of origin, sequenced in a study of neurological immune-mediated disorders. TCRdb re-called the 5' RACE reads with MiXCR, one entry per CDR3 protein. The table includes tens of thousands of distinct CDR3 sequences, nearly 6.5% detected once. The sample comprised CD4+ T cells from blood. The receptor source for this set is a woman aged 40 to 55 in good health.

This clonotype is categorized as medium-sized. J is TRBJ2-2 and V is TRBV21-1; TRBD1 is the table's D call and was not checked against the DNA. TRBV21-1 counts as a pseudogene. The CDR3 is 18 residues long. The DNA of the CDR3 is TGTGCCAGCAGCTCCCCCCCTCAGTTAAAAGTACGCACCGGGGAGCTGTTTTTT. Amino acids: CASSSPPQLKVRTGELFF.

This clonotype has a count of ten or more. The V gene is TRBV10-3, the J gene TRBJ1-1; 9 bases map to TRBD1. Germline V gene lookup returns CDR1 ENHRY and CDR2 SYGVKD. The CDR3 is made up of 15 amino acids. With 8 bases clipped from V and 10 bases from J, the junction kept 17 bases outside the gene matches. CDR3 nucleotides: TGTGCCATCGGCACCGAACAGGGGGCGGGAAGGGGAGCTTTCTTT. Translation: CAIGTEQGAGRGAFF.

This clonotype was recorded many times. This chain links TRBV20-1 with TRBJ1-4, with D uncertain. In germline, CDR1 is DFQATT, CDR2 SNEGSKA (reference sequence). V dropped 6 bases and J dropped 9 bases, with 20 bases sitting between them. The CDR3 is made up of 14 amino acids. CDR3 nucleotides: TGCAGTGCCCGAGACGGAGACGGTATTAAAAAACTGTTTTTT. Translation: CSARDGDGIKKLFF.

This clonotype has ten or more counts. The chain carries TRBV6-1 and TRBJ2-7; a weak D match, TRBD2 (6 bases). CDR3 length: 13 residues. Trimming took off 6 bases at V and 3 bases at J, with 12 bases between the two ends. Germline CDR1 reads MNHNS; CDR2 reads SASEGT. For the CDR3, the DNA is TGTGCCAGCAGCCGGGACTCACTCTACGAGCAGTACTTC. Encoded protein: CASSRDSLYEQYF.

This clonotype showed up many times. The CDR3: CSARGTSGEQFF. Written as DNA, the CDR3 is TGCAGTGCTAGAGGGACTAGCGGCGAGCAGTTCTTC. The genes are TRBV20-1 and TRBJ2-1; 10 bases are shared with TRBD2. Looked up from germline, CDR1 is DFQATT and CDR2 is SNEGSKA (reference sequence). The J segment lost 10 bases and the V segment lost 1 base, leaving 1 base of the junction unmatched. CDR3 length: 12 residues.

This clonotype is deemed medium-sized. V and J are TRBV24-1 and TRBJ1-4; no clear D. The CDR3 sequence is 14 residues long. Germline lookup yields CDR1 KGHDR and CDR2 SFDVKD. Trimming cost V 3 bases and J 0 bases, with 4 bases left between them. CDR3 nucleotide sequence: TGTGCCACCAGTGATGCTGCAACTAATGAAAAACTGTTTTTT. Amino acids: CATSDAATNEKLFF.

This clonotype was detected ten times or more. This chain connects TRBV5-5 to TRBJ2-3; 8 nucleotides agree with TRBD2. The V segment lost 4 bases and the J segment 2 bases; nucleotides outside the gene matches: 6. Germline assignment: CDR1 SGHKS and CDR2 YYEKEE (reference sequence). CDR3 length: 15 residues. The CDR3, as DNA: TGTGCCAGCAGCCGCGGGGGGCTAGACACAGATACGCAGTATTTT. The encoded protein is CASSRGGLDTDTQYF.

The sample holds a few counts of this clonotype. The chain uses TRBV11-3 and TRBJ2-1; the D gene is possibly TRBD1 (6 bases). The germline V gene encodes CDR1 SGHNT and CDR2 YENEEA. V was shortened by 1 base and J by 8 bases, with 12 bases between the two germline ends. The CDR3 totals 14 residues. The CDR3 sequence: CASSLGQPGDEQFF. As DNA, the CDR3 is TGTGCCAGCAGCTTAGGACAGCCAGGGGATGAGCAGTTCTTC.

In its sample, this clonotype was seen many times. V usage is TRBV5-1 and J usage is TRBJ2-1; D is unclear. Trimming cost V 0 bases and J 0 bases, with 4 bases left between them. Per germline, CDR1 SGHRS and CDR2 YFSETQ. The CDR3 spans 14 residues. The CDR3 spells CASSLADSYNEQFF. The CDR3 DNA sequence: TGCGCCAGCAGCTTGGCGGACTCCTACAATGAGCAGTTCTTC. The full variable domain, completed using reference TRBV5-1 and TRBJ2-1, is KAGVTQTPRYLIKTRGQQVTLSCSPISGHRSVSWYQQTPGQGLQFLFEYFSETQRNKGNFPGRFSGRQFSNSRSEMNVSTLELGDSALYLCASSLADSYNEQFFGPGTRLTVL.

This clonotype came up many times. The chain uses TRBV12-3 or TRBV12-4 and TRBJ1-2, with a tentative D call TRBD1 (6 bases). This CDR3 is built from 13 residues. The V and J ends lost 6 bases and 6 bases respectively, with 14 bases between them. Written as DNA, the CDR3 is TGTGCCAGCAGAGACGGGGGCGCGGATGGCTACACCTTC. Residues: CASRDGGADGYTF.

This clonotype was counted many times. V gene TRBV28 combines with J gene TRBJ2-3; 13 positions agree with TRBD2. This CDR3 spans 19 amino acids. Germline CDR1 reads MDHEN; CDR2 reads SYDVKM. Trimming at V came to 5 bases and at J to 4 bases, leaving 15 bases not matched to a gene. CDR3 in amino acids: CASSLLGLAGRIGPDTQYF. CDR3 nucleotides: TGTGCCAGCAGTCTCCTGGGACTAGCGGGACGCATTGGGCCAGATACGCAGTATTTT.

In its sample, this clonotype was seen many times. The chain combines TRBV6-2 or TRBV6-3 with TRBJ2-2; no firm D call. CDR1 MNHEY and CDR2 SVGEGT come from the germline V gene. This CDR3 spans 11 amino acids. Trimming removed 6 bases from V and 9 bases from J, with 8 bases in between. The CDR3 is CASSSYRELFF. For the CDR3, the DNA is TGTGCCAGCAGCTCGTATCGGGAGCTGTTTTTT.

This clonotype was counted at least ten times. DNA of the CDR3: TGCAGTGCCCCGGGACTGCGCACAGATACGCAGTATTTT. Amino acids: CSAPGLRTDTQYF. The V call is TRBV20-1, the J call TRBJ2-3; a possible D gene is TRBD2 (6 bases). The germline V gene has CDR1 DFQATT and CDR2 SNEGSKA (reference sequence). The CDR3 covers 13 residues. Deletions cut 6 bases from V and 1 base from J, with 11 bases between.